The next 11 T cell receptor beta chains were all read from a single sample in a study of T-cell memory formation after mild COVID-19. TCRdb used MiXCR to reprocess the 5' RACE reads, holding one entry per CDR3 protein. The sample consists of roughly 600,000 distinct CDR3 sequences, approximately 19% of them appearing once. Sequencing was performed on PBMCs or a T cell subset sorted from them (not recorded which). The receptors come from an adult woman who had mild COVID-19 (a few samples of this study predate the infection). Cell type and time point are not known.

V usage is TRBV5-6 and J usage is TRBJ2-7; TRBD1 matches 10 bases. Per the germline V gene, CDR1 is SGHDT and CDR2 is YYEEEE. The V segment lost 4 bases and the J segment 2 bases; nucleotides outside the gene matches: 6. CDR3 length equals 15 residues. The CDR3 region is CASSGRGQGTYEQYF. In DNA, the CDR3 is TGTGCCAGCAGCGGTAGGGGACAGGGGACCTACGAGCAGTACTTC.

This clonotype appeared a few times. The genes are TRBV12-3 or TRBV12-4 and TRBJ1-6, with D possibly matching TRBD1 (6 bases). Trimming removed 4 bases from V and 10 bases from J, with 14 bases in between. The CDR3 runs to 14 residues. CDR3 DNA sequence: TGTGCCAGCAGTTCCCGACAGGCGGGATCACCCCTCCACTTT. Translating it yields CASSSRQAGSPLHF.

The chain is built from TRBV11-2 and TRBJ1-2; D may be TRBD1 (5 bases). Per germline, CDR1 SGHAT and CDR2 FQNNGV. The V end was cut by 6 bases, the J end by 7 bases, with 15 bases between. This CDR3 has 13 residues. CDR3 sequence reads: CASRPRGEFGYTF. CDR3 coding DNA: TGTGCCAGCAGACCCCGGGGGGAGTTTGGCTACACCTTC.

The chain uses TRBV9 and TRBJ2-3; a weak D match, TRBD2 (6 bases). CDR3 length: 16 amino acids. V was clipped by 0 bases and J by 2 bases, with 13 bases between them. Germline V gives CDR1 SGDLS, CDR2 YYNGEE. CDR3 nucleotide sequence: TGTGCCAGCAGCGTAGCTTTGGCGGGGAACACAGATACGCAGTATTTT. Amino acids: CASSVALAGNTDTQYF.

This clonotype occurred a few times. CDR3 in amino acids: CASSQWGSGANVLTF. The CDR3 region has the DNA TGTGCCAGCAGCCAGTGGGGGAGCGGGGCCAACGTCCTGACTTTC. The gene calls are TRBV12-3 or TRBV12-4 and TRBJ2-6; the D gene could be TRBD1 or TRBD2 (5 bases each). The CDR3 is made up of 15 amino acids. V lost 6 bases and J 4 bases, leaving 13 bases between the germline ends.

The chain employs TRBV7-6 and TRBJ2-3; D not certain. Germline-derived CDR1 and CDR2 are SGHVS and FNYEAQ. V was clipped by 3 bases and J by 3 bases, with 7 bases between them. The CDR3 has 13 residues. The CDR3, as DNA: TGTGCCAGCAGCTTCCACGGGACAGATACGCAGTATTTT. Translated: CASSFHGTDTQYF.

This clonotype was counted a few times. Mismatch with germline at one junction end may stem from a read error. CDR3 nucleotide sequence: TGCGCCAGCAGGTTGGGACAGGGGGCCTACGAGCAGTACTTC. Protein sequence: CASRLGQGAYEQYF. The J gene is TRBJ2-7, the V gene TRBV5-1; 11 bases map to TRBD1. The CDR3 extends over 14 amino acids. Per the germline V gene, CDR1 is SGHRS and CDR2 is YFSETQ.

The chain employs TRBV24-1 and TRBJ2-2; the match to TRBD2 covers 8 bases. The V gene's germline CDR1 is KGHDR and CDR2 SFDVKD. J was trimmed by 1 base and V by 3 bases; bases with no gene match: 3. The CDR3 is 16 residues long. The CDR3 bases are TGTGCCACCAGTGATCTAAGCGGGGGGAACACCGGGGAGCTGTTTTTT. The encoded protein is CATSDLSGGNTGELFF.

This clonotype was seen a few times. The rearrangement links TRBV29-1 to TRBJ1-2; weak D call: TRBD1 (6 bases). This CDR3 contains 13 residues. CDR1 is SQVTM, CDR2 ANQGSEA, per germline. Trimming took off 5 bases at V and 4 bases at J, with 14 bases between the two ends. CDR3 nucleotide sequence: TGCAGCGTTACCCTACAGGGCCCCTATGGCTACACCTTC. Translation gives CSVTLQGPYGYTF.

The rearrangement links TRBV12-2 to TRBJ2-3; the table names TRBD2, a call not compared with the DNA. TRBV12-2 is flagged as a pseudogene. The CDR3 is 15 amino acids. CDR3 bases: TGTGCAAGTCGCTTGACTAGCGTGAGCACAGATACGCAGTATTTT. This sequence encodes CASRLTSVSTDTQYF.

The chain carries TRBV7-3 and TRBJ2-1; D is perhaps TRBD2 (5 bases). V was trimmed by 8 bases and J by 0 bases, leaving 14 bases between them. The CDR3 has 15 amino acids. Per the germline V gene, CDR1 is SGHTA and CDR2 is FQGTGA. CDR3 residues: CASGSGPSSYNEQFF. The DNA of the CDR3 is TGTGCCAGCGGGAGCGGTCCCAGCTCCTACAATGAGCAGTTCTTC.